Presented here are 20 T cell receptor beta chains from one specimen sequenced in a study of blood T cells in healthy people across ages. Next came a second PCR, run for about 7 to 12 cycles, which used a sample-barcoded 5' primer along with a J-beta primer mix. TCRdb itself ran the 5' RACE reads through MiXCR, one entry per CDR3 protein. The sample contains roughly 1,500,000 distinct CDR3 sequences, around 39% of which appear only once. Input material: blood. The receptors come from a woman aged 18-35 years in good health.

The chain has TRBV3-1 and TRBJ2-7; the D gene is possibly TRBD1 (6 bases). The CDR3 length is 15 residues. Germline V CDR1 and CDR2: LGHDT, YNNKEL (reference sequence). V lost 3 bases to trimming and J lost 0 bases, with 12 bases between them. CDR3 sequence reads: CASSQGAGRSYEQYF. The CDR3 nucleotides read TGTGCCAGCAGCCAGGGGGCGGGCCGCTCCTACGAGCAGTACTTC.

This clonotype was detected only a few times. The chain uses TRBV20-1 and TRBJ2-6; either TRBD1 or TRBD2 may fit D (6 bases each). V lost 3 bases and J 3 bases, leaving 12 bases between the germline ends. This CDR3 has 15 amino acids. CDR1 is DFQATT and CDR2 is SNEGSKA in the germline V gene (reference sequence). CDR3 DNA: TGCAGTGCTAGGGGGGGCCTGTATGGGGCCAACGTCCTGACTTTC. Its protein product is CSARGGLYGANVLTF.

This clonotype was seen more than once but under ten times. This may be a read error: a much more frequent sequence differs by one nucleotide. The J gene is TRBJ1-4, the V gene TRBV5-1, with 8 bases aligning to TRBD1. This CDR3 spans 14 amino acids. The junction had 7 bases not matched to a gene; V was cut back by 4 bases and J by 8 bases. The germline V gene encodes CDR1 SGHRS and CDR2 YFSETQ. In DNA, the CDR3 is TGCGCCAGCAGCGTATCAGGGGGCTACGAAAAACTGTTTTTT. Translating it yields CASSVSGGYEKLFF.

CDR3 sequence: CSARGNRGGDTEAFF. CDR3 DNA: TGCAGTGCTAGAGGCAACAGGGGAGGGGACACTGAAGCTTTCTTT. The genes are TRBV20-1 and TRBJ1-1; the match to TRBD1 covers 7 bases. V was pared by 1 base and J by 3 bases, with 8 bases of the junction left unmatched. Germline-derived CDR1 and CDR2 are DFQATT and SNEGSKA (reference sequence). The CDR3 has 15 amino acids.

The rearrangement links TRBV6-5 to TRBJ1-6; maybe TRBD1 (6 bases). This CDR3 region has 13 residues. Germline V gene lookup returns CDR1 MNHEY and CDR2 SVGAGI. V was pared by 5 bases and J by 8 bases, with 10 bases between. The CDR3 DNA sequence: TGTGCCAGCAGTCTTTGGACAGATTCACCCCTCCACTTT. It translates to CASSLWTDSPLHF.

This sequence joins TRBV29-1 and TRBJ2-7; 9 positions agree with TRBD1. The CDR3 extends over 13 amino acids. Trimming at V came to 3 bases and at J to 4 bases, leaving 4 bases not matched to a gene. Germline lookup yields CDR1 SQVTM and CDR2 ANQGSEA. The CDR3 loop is CSVDTGGRYEQYF. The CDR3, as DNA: TGCAGCGTTGATACAGGGGGCAGGTACGAGCAGTACTTC.

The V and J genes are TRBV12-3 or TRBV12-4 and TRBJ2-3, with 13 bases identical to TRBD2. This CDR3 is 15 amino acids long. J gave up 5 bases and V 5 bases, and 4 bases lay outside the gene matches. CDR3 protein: CASSLGLAGEDTQYF. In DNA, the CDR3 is TGTGCCAGCAGTCTCGGACTAGCGGGAGAAGATACGCAGTATTTT.

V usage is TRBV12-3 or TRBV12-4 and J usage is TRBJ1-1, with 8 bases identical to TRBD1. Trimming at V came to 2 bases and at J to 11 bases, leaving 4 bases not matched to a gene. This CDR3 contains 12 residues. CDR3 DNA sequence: TGTGCCAGCAGTTTATTTAGGGACAGGGCTTTCTTT. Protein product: CASSLFRDRAFF.

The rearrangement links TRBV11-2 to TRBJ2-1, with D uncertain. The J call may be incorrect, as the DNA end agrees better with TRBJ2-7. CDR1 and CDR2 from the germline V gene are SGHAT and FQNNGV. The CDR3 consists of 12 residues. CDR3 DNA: TGTGCCAGCAGCAAATCCTACAATGAGCAGTACTTC. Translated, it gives CASSKSYNEQYF.

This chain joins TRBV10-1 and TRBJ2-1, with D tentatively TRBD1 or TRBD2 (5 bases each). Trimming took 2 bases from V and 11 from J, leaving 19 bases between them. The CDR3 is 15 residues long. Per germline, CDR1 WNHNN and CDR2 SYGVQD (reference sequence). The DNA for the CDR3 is TGCGCCAGCAGTGAGACGGGGACGGACCGTCGTCAGCAGTTCTTC. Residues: CASSETGTDRRQQFF.

The CDR3 DNA reads as TGCGCCACCAGGACTGCCGGCGACACCGGGGAGCTGTTTTTT. This sequence encodes CATRTAGDTGELFF. The V call is TRBV5-1, the J call TRBJ2-2; TRBD2 might be the D (5 bases). V was cut by 9 bases and J by 3 bases, with 15 bases left in between. CDR1 is SGHRS, CDR2 YFSETQ, per germline. This CDR3 comprises 14 residues.

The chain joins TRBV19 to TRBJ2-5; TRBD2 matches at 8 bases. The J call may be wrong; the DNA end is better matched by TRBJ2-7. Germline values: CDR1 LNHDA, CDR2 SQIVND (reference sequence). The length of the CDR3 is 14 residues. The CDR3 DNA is TGTGCCAGTAGCAGGACTAGCCGGGAGTACGAGCAGTACTTC. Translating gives CASSRTSREYEQYF.

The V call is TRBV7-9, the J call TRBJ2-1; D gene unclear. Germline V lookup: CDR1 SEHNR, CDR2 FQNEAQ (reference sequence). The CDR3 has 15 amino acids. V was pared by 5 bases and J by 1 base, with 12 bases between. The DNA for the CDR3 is TGTGCCAGCAGCGGGGTGGGTGGGTCCTACAATGAGCAGTTCTTC. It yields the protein CASSGVGGSYNEQFF.

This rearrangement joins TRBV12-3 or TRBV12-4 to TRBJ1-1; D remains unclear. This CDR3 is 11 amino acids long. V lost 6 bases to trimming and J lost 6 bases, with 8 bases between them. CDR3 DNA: TGTGCCAGCAGCCCTAGTCCTGAAGCTTTCTTT. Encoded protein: CASSPSPEAFF.

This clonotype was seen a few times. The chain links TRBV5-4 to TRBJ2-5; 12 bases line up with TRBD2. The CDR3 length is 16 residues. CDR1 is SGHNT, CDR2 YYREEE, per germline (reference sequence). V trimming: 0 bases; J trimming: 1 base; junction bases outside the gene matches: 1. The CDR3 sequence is CASSLGTSGVQETQYF. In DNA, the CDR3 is TGTGCCAGCAGCTTGGGGACTAGCGGGGTCCAAGAGACCCAGTACTTC.

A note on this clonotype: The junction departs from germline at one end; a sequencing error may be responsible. The CDR3 here is CASSNEIRQEGPYNEQFF. Written as DNA, the CDR3 is TGTGCTAGCAGCAACGAGATACGGCAGGAGGGACCTTACAATGAGCAGTTCTTC. The genes are TRBV7-9 and TRBJ2-1, with D tentatively TRBD2 (6 bases). The CDR3 spans 18 residues. The germline CDR1 and CDR2 sequences are SEHNR and FQNEAQ (reference sequence).

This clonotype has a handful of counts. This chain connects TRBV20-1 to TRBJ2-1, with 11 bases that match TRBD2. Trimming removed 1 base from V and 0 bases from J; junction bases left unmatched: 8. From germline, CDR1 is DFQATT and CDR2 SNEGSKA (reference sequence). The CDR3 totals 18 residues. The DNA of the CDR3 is TGCAGTGCTAGAGTCATAGCGGGGGGGTCCAGCTCCTACAATGAGCAGTTCTTC. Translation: CSARVIAGGSSSYNEQFF.

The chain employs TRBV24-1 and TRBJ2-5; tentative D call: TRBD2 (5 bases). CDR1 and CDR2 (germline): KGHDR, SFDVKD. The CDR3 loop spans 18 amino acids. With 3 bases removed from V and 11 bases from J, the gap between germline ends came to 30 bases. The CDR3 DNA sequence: TGTGCCACCAGTGATCAGTGGAGAGGGAACAGACGAAGGAATGAGCAGTACTTC. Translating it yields CATSDQWRGNRRRNEQYF.

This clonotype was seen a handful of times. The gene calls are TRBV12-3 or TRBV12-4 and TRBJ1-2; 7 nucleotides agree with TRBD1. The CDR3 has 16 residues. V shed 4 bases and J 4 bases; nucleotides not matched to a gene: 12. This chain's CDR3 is CASSSRRTGAFYGYTF. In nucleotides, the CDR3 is TGTGCCAGCAGTTCTAGGAGGACAGGAGCTTTCTATGGCTACACCTTC.

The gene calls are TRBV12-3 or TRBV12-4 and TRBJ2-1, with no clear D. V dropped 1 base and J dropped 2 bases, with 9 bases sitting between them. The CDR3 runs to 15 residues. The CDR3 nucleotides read TGTGCCAGCAGTTTAGTAGCTGCTGCCTACAATGAGCAGTTCTTC. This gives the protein CASSLVAAAYNEQFF.